This T cell receptor beta chain was captured by sequencing in a study of T cells in Graves' hyperthyroidism and ophthalmopathy. Study background: Pretreatment peripheral blood was obtained at initial diagnosis.

Exclusion of a patient resulted from uncontrolled infection, other autoimmune disease, pregnancy or lactation. From more than 9.5 ml of fresh peripheral blood, PBMCs were isolated. This clonotype came up a few times. CDR3 size: 15 residues. Per germline, CDR1 MGHRA and CDR2 YSYEKL. Trimming took off 1 base at V and 3 bases at J, with 13 bases between the two ends. It was RNA transcripts that yielded the amplified TCR beta CDR3 regions. A set of HTBI primers served as the primers for a first-round RT-PCR of the TCR CDR3. In TCRdb, the multiplex PCR reads were re-called with MiXCR into one record per CDR3 protein. The table has around 800,000 distinct CDR3 sequences, 38% seen once.

The chain joins TRBV4-1 to TRBJ2-7; unclear D gene. This clonotype originated in a man aged 18 to 30 with Graves' hyperthyroidism. The sample consisted of blood. The CDR3 here is CASSQVLGIVYEQYF. The CDR3, as DNA: TGCGCCAGCAGCCAAGTGTTAGGGATCGTCTACGAGCAGTACTTC.